A selection of T cell receptor beta chains follows, all from one sample in a study of human T cells and chemical hapten exposure. One entry per CDR3 protein, called by TCRdb with MiXCR from the RACE reads. The repertoire holds some 70,000 distinct CDR3 sequences, with around 9.9% as singletons. Sample: whole blood, taken in connection with sensitization to the hapten diphenylcyclopropenone (DPC). The receptors were gathered from a woman aged 45-65 years with alopecia areata. Some clones in this sample may be carry-over from other donors' samples. Each CDR3 is given with its conserved first and last residue. The order of the fields is J gene, D gene, CDR3 length, clone size, V gene, CDR3 DNA, CDR3 protein. A D gene is named only where the DNA matches it firmly. Size is stated for part of the rows, as once, few or many counts, or as a class when the clone is expanded.

TRBJ1-1 | NA | 16 | NA | TRBV7-6 | TGTGCCAGCAGTCGAGTTCTACAGGGTAAGGGAACTGAAGCTTTCTTT | CASSRVLQGKGTEAFF
TRBJ1-5 | NA | 16 | many | TRBV9 | TGTGCCAGCAGGTCGTCCCGAAATATGAGGAATCAGCCCCAGCATTTT | CASRSSRNMRNQPQHF
TRBJ2-2 | TRBD2 | 14 | NA | TRBV10-3 | TGTGCCATCAGTGCGGCTAGCGGGAGCCGGGAGCTGTTTTTT | CAISAASGSRELFF
TRBJ1-1 | TRBD1 | 14 | many | TRBV20-1 | TGCAGTGCTAGCGTTCCGGGACAGGGCAATGAAGCTTTCTTT | CSASVPGQGNEAFF
TRBJ2-1 | NA | 13 | once | TRBV28 | TGTGCCACGAGCGCCATCTCTTACAATGAGCAGTTCTTC | CATSAISYNEQFF
TRBJ1-1 | NA | 12 | few | TRBV6-2/TRBV6-3 | TGTGCCAGCAGTCCAGGGTACGCTGAAGCTTTCTTT | CASSPGYAEAFF
TRBJ1-5 | NA | 13 | many | TRBV20-1 | TGCAGTGCTAGGACAGAGAGCAATCAGCCCCAGCATTTT | CSARTESNQPQHF
TRBJ2-1 | NA | 14 | NA | TRBV5-1 | TGCGCCAGCACCGAAGGGTCACTATACAATGAGCAGTTCTTC | CASTEGSLYNEQFF
TRBJ2-3 | NA | 13 | many | TRBV7-6 | TGTGCCAGCAGCTTAGCGCGCACAGATACGCAGTATTTT | CASSLARTDTQYF
TRBJ2-7 | NA | 14 | many | TRBV18 | TGTGCCAGCTCACCAAACGGGATCTCCTACGAGCAGTACTTC | CASSPNGISYEQYF
TRBJ1-6 | NA | 14 | many | TRBV28 | TGTGCCAGCAGTTCCCAGGGGAATAATTCACCCCTCCACTTT | CASSSQGNNSPLHF
TRBJ1-1 | NA | 13 | many | TRBV11-2 | TGTGCCAGCAGCGCCCAAAGGGGCACTGAAGCTTTCTTT | CASSAQRGTEAFF
TRBJ2-3 | TRBD1 | 18 | many | TRBV7-9 | TGTGCCAGCAGCCCGAAAGAGGGACAGGGGACGCGCACAGATACGCAGTATTTT | CASSPKEGQGTRTDTQYF
TRBJ2-3 | TRBD1 | 15 | few | TRBV7-2 | TGTGCCAGCAGCCATGGACAGGGTGGCGCAGATACGCAGTATTTT | CASSHGQGGADTQYF
TRBJ1-5 | TRBD1 | 13 | many | TRBV20-1 | TGCAGTGCTGCCGGGACAGGGGATCAGCCCCAGCATTTT | CSAAGTGDQPQHF
TRBJ1-1 | TRBD1 | 16 | many | TRBV3-1 | TGTGCCAGCAGCCGGGATGGACAGGGGGCTCTCACTGAAGCTTTCTTT | CASSRDGQGALTEAFF
TRBJ1-5 | NA | 14 | many | TRBV6-2/TRBV6-3 | TGTGCCAGCGGGGGAGTTTTTAGCAATCAGCCCCAGCATTTT | CASGGVFSNQPQHF
TRBJ2-3 | NA | 15 | NA | TRBV7-2 | TGTGCCAGCAGACCAACTCAGGTCCGCACAGATACGCAGTATTTT | CASRPTQVRTDTQYF
TRBJ2-3 | NA | 14 | few | TRBV5-1 | TGCGCCAGCAGATCCTTGTCCCGCACAGATACGCAGTATTTT | CASRSLSRTDTQYF
TRBJ2-2 | TRBD2 | 16 | few | TRBV11-2 | TGTGCCAGCAGCAATCTAGCGGGATTATTCGCCGGGGAGCTGTTTTTT | CASSNLAGLFAGELFF
TRBJ1-1 | TRBD1 | 15 | NA | TRBV6-2/TRBV6-3 | TGTGCCAGCAGTTATCGGGGACAGGTGAACACTGAAGCTTTCTTT | CASSYRGQVNTEAFF
TRBJ1-5 | TRBD1 | 15 | many | TRBV12-3/TRBV12-4 | TGTGCCAGCAGTTTAGGGACAGGGAACAATCAGCCCCAGCATTTT | CASSLGTGNNQPQHF
TRBJ1-2 | NA | 12 | many | TRBV29-1 | TGCAGCGTTGAGGCGGGACCCTATGGCTACACCTTC | CSVEAGPYGYTF
TRBJ2-5 | TRBD2 | 13 | many | TRBV6-5 | TGTGCCAGCAGGCTAGCGGGGGAAGAGACCCAGTACTTC | CASRLAGEETQYF
TRBJ1-2 | TRBD1 | 13 | few | TRBV3-1 | TGTGCCAGCAGCCTACGACAGGGAAATGGCTACACCTTC | CASSLRQGNGYTF
TRBJ2-5 | NA | 12 | many | TRBV6-6 | TGTGCCAGCAAGGGGAACCAAGAGACCCAGTACTTC | CASKGNQETQYF
TRBJ2-2 | TRBD2 | 13 | once | TRBV10-3 | TGTGCCAAAAGGGCGGGGGATACCGGGGAGCTGTTTTTT | CAKRAGDTGELFF
TRBJ2-1 | TRBD2 | 13 | NA | TRBV4-2 | TGTGCCAGCAGCCCCGGACTAGCGAATGAGCAGTTCTTC | CASSPGLANEQFF
TRBJ2-1 | TRBD2 | 14 | medium-sized | TRBV19 | TGTGCCAGTAGTAGGGGACTAGCGGGAGATGAGCAGTTCTTC | CASSRGLAGDEQFF
TRBJ2-3 | NA | 13 | NA | TRBV7-9 | TGTGCCAGCAGCTCCCCTTCCACAGATACGCAGTATTTT | CASSSPSTDTQYF
TRBJ2-3 | NA | 15 | NA | TRBV5-1 | TGCGCCAGCAGCTTGGTTCCGGGTAGCACAGATACGCAGTATTTT | CASSLVPGSTDTQYF
TRBJ2-2 | NA | 19 | few | TRBV25-1 | TGTGCCAGCAGTGAATATTCGTACGGATCAGGGCGTAACACCGGGGAGCTGTTTTTT | CASSEYSYGSGRNTGELFF